The 28 T cell receptor beta chains below were found in one sample sequenced in a study of blood T cell repertoires in COVID-19. Assay: immunoSEQ multiplex PCR; the TCRdb copy retains only in-frame clones and omits some. The table lists 650,000 to 800,000 clones, 90% of them singletons. Source material: peripheral blood. These receptors came from a woman between 18 and 30 years old with acute or convalescent COVID-19.

The chain carries TRBV5-1 and TRBJ2-7; 8 positions match TRBD1. Germline V gene sequence: CDR1 SGHRS, CDR2 YFSETQ. This CDR3 has 15 amino acids. V lost 5 bases, J lost 6 bases, and 13 bases stayed unmatched. CDR3 sequence: CASSQTGQGYFEQYF. The CDR3 DNA follows: TGCGCCAGCAGTCAAACAGGACAGGGATATTTCGAGCAGTACTTC. The whole variable domain, filled in from reference TRBV5-1 and TRBJ2-7, reads KAGVTQTPRYLIKTRGQQVTLSCSPISGHRSVSWYQQTPGQGLQFLFEYFSETQRNKGNFPGRFSGRQFSNSRSEMNVSTLELGDSALYLCASSQTGQGYFEQYFGPGTRLTVT.

The chain has TRBV2 and TRBJ1-1, with D maybe TRBD1 (6 bases). Germline V gene data show CDR1 as SNHLY and CDR2 as FYNNEI. Trimming took 4 bases from V and 5 from J, leaving 17 bases between them. The CDR3 covers 15 residues. The CDR3: CASSAQTGSRTEAFF. The CDR3 DNA reads as TGTGCCAGCAGTGCCCAAACAGGGTCACGAACTGAAGCTTTCTTT.

The CDR3 is CASSLFNRGSEAFF. The DNA for the CDR3 is TGTGCCAGCAGCTTATTCAACAGGGGCTCTGAAGCTTTCTTT. V is TRBV7-9 and J is TRBJ1-1, with 7 positions matching TRBD1. From germline, CDR1 is SEHNR and CDR2 FQNEAQ (reference sequence). V gave up 2 bases and J gave up 6 bases; unmatched junction bases: 6. CDR3 size: 14 residues.

This chain uses TRBV12-5 with TRBJ1-1; no firm D call. V was trimmed by 2 bases and J by 0 bases, leaving 7 bases between them. Germline V gene lookup returns CDR1 LGHNT and CDR2 FRNRAP. CDR3 length equals 14 residues. CDR3 residues: CASGLYPMNTEAFF. DNA of the CDR3: TGTGCTAGTGGTTTGTACCCTATGAACACTGAAGCTTTCTTT.

The chain carries TRBV27 and TRBJ2-2; TRBD2 matches at 9 bases. Per germline, CDR1 MNHEY and CDR2 SMNVEV (reference sequence). This CDR3 is built from 16 residues. J was trimmed by 5 bases and V by 3 bases; bases with no gene match: 7. The CDR3 DNA sequence: TGTGCCAGCAGTTTGGCGGGGGGGGCCGGAACCGGGGAGCTGTTTTTT. Encoded protein: CASSLAGGAGTGELFF.

This clone was counted once. The V gene is TRBV30, the J gene TRBJ2-5; 13 bases are shared with TRBD2. This CDR3 is built from 17 residues. The germline gives CDR1 GTSNPN, CDR2 SVGIG (reference sequence). J gave up 2 bases and V 4 bases, and 10 bases lay outside the gene matches. The CDR3 here is CAWNTLRTSGGQETQYF. CDR3 DNA sequence: TGTGCCTGGAACACTCTCAGGACTAGCGGGGGACAAGAGACCCAGTACTTC.

The J gene is TRBJ2-3, the V gene TRBV28; the D gene is possibly TRBD2 (5 bases). Germline CDR1 is MDHEN and CDR2 is SYDVKM. Trimming took 8 bases from V and 0 from J, leaving 21 bases between them. The CDR3 is made up of 17 amino acids. CDR3 protein: CASEEELGWTSTDTQYF. The CDR3 DNA is TGTGCCAGCGAGGAGGAACTGGGCTGGACTAGCACAGATACGCAGTATTTT.

This chain connects TRBV3-1 (or the pseudogene TRBV3-2) to TRBJ1-3; the D gene is possibly TRBD1 (5 bases). Germline values: CDR1 LGHDT, CDR2 YNNKEL (reference sequence). V was shortened by 4 bases and J by 0 bases, with 10 bases between the two germline ends. The CDR3 consists of 15 residues. CDR3 in amino acids: CASSPQDTSGNTIYF. Written as DNA, the CDR3 is TGTGCCAGCAGCCCTCAGGACACCTCTGGAAACACCATATATTTT.

This chain connects TRBV28 to TRBJ2-7, with D perhaps matching TRBD2 (5 bases). CDR1 is MDHEN, CDR2 SYDVKM, per germline. The CDR3 is 14 amino acids. V lost 3 bases, J lost 3 bases, and 12 bases lay in between. Here the CDR3 reads CASSFPGVNYEQYF. CDR3 DNA: TGTGCCAGCAGTTTCCCCGGGGTAAACTACGAGCAGTACTTC.

The V gene is TRBV6-5, the J gene TRBJ1-1; D call uncertain. Trimming stripped 3 bases from V and 5 bases from J, with 13 bases between. The CDR3 consists of 14 residues. Germline V gives CDR1 MNHEY, CDR2 SVGAGI. The CDR3 is CASSYSVIQTEAFF. The CDR3 DNA is TGTGCCAGCAGTTATTCCGTGATTCAGACTGAAGCTTTCTTT.

The chain couples TRBV14 to TRBJ1-2; 8 bases fit TRBD1. Trimming took 0 bases from V and 6 from J; bases not matched to a gene: 9. There are 16 residues in the CDR3. CDR1 is SGHDN, CDR2 FVKESK, per germline. CDR3 loop: CASSQDRTGTLDGYTF. The CDR3 bases are TGTGCCAGCAGCCAAGATCGGACAGGGACACTCGATGGCTACACCTTC.

The chain carries TRBV6-6 and TRBJ2-7, with TRBD2 matching 11 bases. Trimming cost V 5 bases and J 5 bases; bases outside gene matches: 11. The CDR3 extends over 16 amino acids. The germline gives CDR1 MNHNY, CDR2 SVGAGI (reference sequence). The CDR3 coding sequence is TGTGCCAGCAGTCGGACTTCACTAGCGGGGGAAAACGAGCAGTACTTC. This sequence encodes CASSRTSLAGENEQYF.

J is TRBJ1-1 and V is TRBV19; 8 bases line up with TRBD1. The V gene's germline CDR1 is LNHDA and CDR2 SQIVND (reference sequence). J gave up 4 bases and V 5 bases, and 9 bases lay outside the gene matches. The length of the CDR3 is 15 residues. CDR3 nucleotides: TGTGCCAGTAGTTCGGACAGGGCAAGGTTCACTGAAGCTTTCTTT. Its translation: CASSSDRARFTEAFF.

J is TRBJ2-7 and V is TRBV2; 11 bases match TRBD1. Trimming removed 7 bases from V and 4 bases from J; junction bases left unmatched: 3. Germline V gene lookup returns CDR1 SNHLY and CDR2 FYNNEI. CDR3 length equals 13 residues. The CDR3 spells CASIRDRGYEQYF. CDR3 bases: TGTGCCAGCATTCGGGACAGGGGGTACGAGCAGTACTTC.

This clone was observed a single time. This chain connects TRBV11-2 to TRBJ2-1; 12 bases map to TRBD2. The CDR3 spans 18 residues. V was clipped by 5 bases and J by 7 bases; unmatched bases: 15. Germline V gene lookup returns CDR1 SGHAT and CDR2 FQNNGV. The CDR3 protein is CASSLLRTSGAGPNEQFF. The CDR3 DNA is TGTGCCAGCAGCCTCCTCCGGACTAGCGGGGCTGGACCTAATGAGCAGTTCTTC.

The chain carries TRBV19 and TRBJ1-4; unclear D gene. CDR3 length: 12 amino acids. V gave up 5 bases and J gave up 8 bases, with 9 bases separating them. Germline assignment: CDR1 LNHDA and CDR2 SQIVND (reference sequence). The CDR3, as DNA: TGTGCCAGTAGTCGGGTCCGGGAAAAACTGTTTTTT. This codes for CASSRVREKLFF.

The rearrangement links TRBV10-3 to TRBJ2-1, with TRBD2 matching over 8 bases. V gave up 5 bases and J gave up 1 base; unmatched junction bases: 4. CDR1 and CDR2 from the germline V gene are ENHRY and SYGVKD. This CDR3 region has 15 residues. The CDR3 spells CAISFGLASYNEQFF. CDR3 coding DNA: TGTGCCATCAGTTTCGGACTAGCTTCCTACAATGAGCAGTTCTTC.

The chain uses TRBV4-2 and TRBJ1-2, with a possible D match to TRBD1 (5 bases). V lost 7 bases and J 4 bases, leaving 19 bases between the germline ends. This CDR3 spans 15 amino acids. Germline V gene sequence: CDR1 LGHNA, CDR2 YNFKEQ. For the CDR3, the DNA is TGTGCCAGCACCCCCGTTCGGGGGTCGGGCTATGGCTACACCTTC. Amino acid sequence: CASTPVRGSGYGYTF.

V gene TRBV2 combines with J gene TRBJ2-2, with TRBD1 matching over 9 bases. The germline V gene has CDR1 SNHLY and CDR2 FYNNEI. J lost 4 bases, V lost 9 bases, and 15 bases had no gene match. CDR3 length: 17 residues. CDR3 nucleotides: TGTGCCAGGCGGGGACAGGGTTCGATTAAGTTCACCGGGGAGCTGTTTTTT. Amino acid sequence: CARRGQGSIKFTGELFF.

The CDR3 nucleotides read TGTGCCACGGGCGCGGGATGGAGCAATCAGCCCCAGCATTTT. Its translation is CATGAGWSNQPQHF. This chain links TRBV27 with TRBJ1-5; D not certain. This CDR3 is built from 14 residues. V lost 10 bases, J lost 1 base, and 14 bases lay in between. In germline, CDR1 is MNHEY, CDR2 SMNVEV (reference sequence).

The chain couples TRBV6-1 to TRBJ1-3; a possible D gene is TRBD1 (5 bases). This CDR3 region has 14 residues. Germline CDR1 MNHNS, CDR2 SASEGT. The germline V and J ends were trimmed by 3 bases and 3 bases, with 9 bases remaining between them. CDR3 sequence reads: CASSDPRVGNTIYF. CDR3 in DNA: TGTGCCAGCAGTGATCCCAGGGTTGGAAACACCATATATTTT.

The genes are TRBV19 and TRBJ1-5, with TRBD1 as a possible D gene (5 bases). This CDR3 contains 14 residues. V was trimmed by 10 bases and J by 3 bases, leaving 16 bases between them. Germline CDR1 reads LNHDA; CDR2 reads SQIVND (reference sequence). The CDR3 is CAIQAAGLNQPQHF. For the CDR3, the DNA is TGTGCCATCCAGGCGGCAGGGCTCAATCAGCCCCAGCATTTT.

About this clone itself: Other DNA variants within this sample encode the same CDR3. V is TRBV9 and J is TRBJ1-4; D is unclear. The CDR3 totals 14 residues. The germline CDR1 and CDR2 sequences are SGDLS and YYNGEE. Trimming left V 4 bases short and J 1 base short, with 8 bases between. The CDR3 region has the DNA TGTGCCAGCAGCCGTGGCGGAACTAATGAAAAACTGTTTTTT. Encoded protein: CASSRGGTNEKLFF.

This clone appeared a few times. This chain links TRBV28 with TRBJ1-2; D may be TRBD1 (6 bases). This CDR3 is 13 amino acids long. Germline CDR1 and CDR2: MDHEN and SYDVKM. V was shortened by 6 bases and J by 5 bases, with 13 bases between the two germline ends. CDR3 sequence: CASRLQGRYGYTF. CDR3 nucleotide sequence: TGTGCCAGCAGGTTACAGGGAAGATATGGCTACACCTTC.

The chain is built from TRBV18 and TRBJ1-5, with 10 bases fitting TRBD1. The CDR3 runs to 15 residues. Germline-derived CDR1 and CDR2 are KGHSH and LQKENI. J was trimmed by 5 bases and V by 4 bases; bases with no gene match: 5. DNA of the CDR3: TGTGCCAGCTCACGGTCCGGGACAGGGGATCAGCCCCAGCATTTT. As protein: CASSRSGTGDQPQHF.

The chain joins TRBV27 to TRBJ2-7; 7 nucleotides agree with TRBD1. The CDR3 consists of 13 residues. Looked up from germline, CDR1 is MNHEY and CDR2 is SMNVEV (reference sequence). The ends lost 8 bases at V and 6 bases at J; junction bases unmatched: 10. The CDR3 region is CASQGYRGPEQYF. In DNA form, the CDR3 reads TGTGCCAGCCAGGGTTACAGGGGTCCCGAGCAGTACTTC.

The chain links TRBV27 to TRBJ2-1, with 7 bases that match TRBD1. Trimming at V came to 6 bases and at J to 9 bases, leaving 11 bases not matched to a gene. The CDR3 spans 14 residues. Germline CDR1 reads MNHEY; CDR2 reads SMNVEV (reference sequence). CDR3 residues: CASRNRGKTPEQFF. The CDR3 region has the DNA TGTGCCAGCAGGAACAGGGGAAAAACCCCTGAGCAGTTCTTC.

The chain uses TRBV30 and TRBJ1-1; D unresolved. Germline V gene lookup returns CDR1 GTSNPN and CDR2 SVGIG (reference sequence). This CDR3 contains 13 residues. Trimming stripped 2 bases from V and 4 bases from J, with 11 bases between. For the CDR3, the DNA is TGTGCCTGGAGTCCCCGGTACGGCACTGAAGCTTTCTTT. The encoded protein is CAWSPRYGTEAFF.